This is a list of T cell receptor beta chains from one sample in a study of post-analysis software for immune sequencing data. TCRdb re-called the PCR reads through MiXCR, storing one row per CDR3 protein. The sample holds approximately 260,000 distinct CDR3 sequences; less than 40% are singletons and the top ten take around 4.8%. Input material: blood. Source of these receptors: a girl aged 10-17 years with multiple sclerosis. Both conserved end residues are part of each CDR3. A D gene is named only where the DNA matches it firmly. The size of a clone is reported for some rows only, either as once, few or many, or as a class for expanded clones.

TRBV7-9	many	TRBJ2-5	.	TGTGGGACGTCGAAAGAGACCCAGTACTTC	CGTSKETQYF
TRBV28	.	TRBJ1-2	TRBD1	TGTGCCAGCAGACGACGGGACAGCGATAGCTATGGCTACACCTTC	CASRRRDSDSYGYTF
TRBV18	many	TRBJ2-5	.	TGTGCCAGCTTAGGAGGGATCGGAGAGACCCAGTACTTC	CASLGGIGETQYF
TRBV20-1	many	TRBJ1-5	.	TGCAGTGCTAGAGTACCGGGACGACGGCATCAGCCCCAGCATTTT	CSARVPGRRHQPQHF
TRBV7-3	many	TRBJ2-7	.	TGTGCCAGCAGGAGACAGTGTTACGAGCAGTACTTC	CASRRQCYEQYF
TRBV4-1	.	TRBJ2-1	.	TGCGCCAGCAGCCAAGTGGACTTGGGGTTTTATAATGAGCAGTTCTTC	CASSQVDLGFYNEQFF
TRBV20-1	many	TRBJ2-1	TRBD2	TGCAGTGCTGGACTAGGGACCTACAATGAGCAGTTCTTC	CSAGLGTYNEQFF
TRBV5-1	many	TRBJ1-2	TRBD1	TGCGCCAGCACCGGACAGGGCAACTATGGCTACACCTTC	CASTGQGNYGYTF
TRBV5-1	many	TRBJ2-7	TRBD1	TGCGCCAGCAGCTTAGAGGGACAGCAGAAGTACTTC	CASSLEGQQKYF
TRBV27	.	TRBJ1-2	TRBD1	TGTGCCAGCAGTTCCAAGTTGGACAGGCTTAACTATGGCTACACCTTC	CASSSKLDRLNYGYTF
TRBV4-2	many	TRBJ2-1	TRBD2	TGTGCCAGCAGCCAAGAACTAGCGGGGGGGCCGAGGGTGACCTACAATGAGCAGTTCTTC	CASSQELAGGPRVTYNEQFF
TRBV19	.	TRBJ1-5	TRBD1	TGTGCCAGTAGTACAGGACAGGGGGAGGGTCAGCCCCAGCATTTT	CASSTGQGEGQPQHF
TRBV12-3/TRBV12-4	many	TRBJ2-1	.	TGTGCCAGCAGACCGGACAGCGTTAACTCCTACAATGAGCAGTTCTTC	CASRPDSVNSYNEQFF
TRBV20-1	.	TRBJ1-2	.	TGCAGTGCAAGGGCCGGCAGCTATGGCTACACCTTC	CSARAGSYGYTF
TRBV5-1	once	TRBJ2-7	TRBD2	TGCGCCAGCAGCTTGGCGGGACTAGCGGGAGCCTACGAGCAGTACTTC	CASSLAGLAGAYEQYF
TRBV6-1	many	TRBJ2-5	TRBD1	TGTGCCAGCAGTGACCCGGGACAGGGGGTTACGGAGACCCAGTACTTC	CASSDPGQGVTETQYF
TRBV4-1	many	TRBJ2-1	.	TGCGCCAGCAGCCAAAACGCCTACAATGAGCAGTTCTTC	CASSQNAYNEQFF
TRBV3-1	many	TRBJ2-7	.	TGTGCCAGCAGCCAAGCACTCAGTATCCACTACGAGCAGTACTTC	CASSQALSIHYEQYF
TRBV19	.	TRBJ2-7	.	TGTGCCAGTAGTAAGAGGGCGGCTACCGAGCAGTACTTC	CASSKRAATEQYF
TRBV7-9	.	TRBJ1-1	TRBD1	TGTGCCAGCAGCCCACGGGGGGGACAGCACACTGAAGCTTTCTTT	CASSPRGGQHTEAFF
TRBV14	few	TRBJ2-1	TRBD1	TGTGCCAGCAGCTCCGGGACAGGGCGTGAGCAGTTCTTC	CASSSGTGREQFF
TRBV7-8	many	TRBJ2-5	.	TGTGCCAGCAGGGAGCTGGAACTTAGAAAAGAGACCCAGTACTTC	CASRELELRKETQYF
TRBV20-1	many	TRBJ1-2	.	TGCAGTGCCTTGGGACTGAGGACTAACTATGGCTACACCTTC	CSALGLRTNYGYTF
TRBV12-3/TRBV12-4	many	TRBJ2-3	TRBD2	TGTGCCAGCAGTTCCGAGCGGGGAGGGTCGACGCAGTATTTT	CASSSERGGSTQYF
TRBV9	.	TRBJ2-7	TRBD2	TGTGCCAGCAGCGCTAGCGGGAGAGCCTACGAGCAGTACTTC	CASSASGRAYEQYF
TRBV4-2	.	TRBJ2-5	TRBD2	TGTGCCAGCAGCCAGTCTCCTAGCGGGACTTACCAAGAGACCCAGTACTTC	CASSQSPSGTYQETQYF
TRBV7-9	.	TRBJ2-7	.	TGTGCCAGCAGTCTCGAGGGGCCTTTCCAGTACTTC	CASSLEGPFQYF
TRBV18	.	TRBJ2-4	TRBD1	TGTGCCAGCTCACCAGGGACAGGGGCTATAGCCAAAAACATTCAGTACTTC	CASSPGTGAIAKNIQYF
TRBV5-1	.	TRBJ2-3	TRBD1	TGCGCCCGCAGCTTGGGACAGGGAGGCACAGATACGCAGTATTTT	CARSLGQGGTDTQYF
TRBV2	.	TRBJ1-5	.	TGTGCCAGCAGGGGAGATGAGGGCAATCAGCCCCAGCATTTT	CASRGDEGNQPQHF
TRBV28	.	TRBJ2-1	TRBD2	TGTGCCAGCAGTTTATTGACTAGCGAGTCCTACAATGAGCAGTTCTTC	CASSLLTSESYNEQFF
TRBV29-1	.	TRBJ2-1	.	TGCAGCGGGTCGCAGGGTGGCGAGACCCAGTTCTTC	CSGSQGGETQFF
TRBV6-1	.	TRBJ1-4	.	TGTGCCAGCAGGGGATGGGGGGACCCGAATGAAAAACTGTTTTTT	CASRGWGDPNEKLFF
TRBV29-1	.	TRBJ2-1	.	TGCAGCTCCGGAGAGAATGAGCAGTTCTTC	CSSGENEQFF
TRBV6-1	many	TRBJ2-5	.	TGTGCCAGCAGACGCCTCCCTAGCGCCCAAGAGACCCAGTACTTC	CASRRLPSAQETQYF
TRBV7-3	few	TRBJ2-2	.	TGTGCCAGCAGCTTAACTAGCGGGAACACCGGGGAGCTGTTTTTT	CASSLTSGNTGELFF
TRBV27	many	TRBJ2-6	.	TGTGCCAGCACCCTTTCCCCCCCTGGGGCCAACGTCCTGACTTTC	CASTLSPPGANVLTF
TRBV28	few	TRBJ1-3	.	TGTGCCAGCAGTTTCTGGGGCGGAGGAAACACCATATATTTT	CASSFWGGGNTIYF
TRBV5-1	.	TRBJ2-5	.	TGCGCCAGCAGCTTTTCCCCTCTTCAGGCGGAGACCCAGTACTTC	CASSFSPLQAETQYF
TRBV20-1	many	TRBJ1-4	.	TGCAGTGCTAGAAAGGCGCAGGGACCGGAAAAACTGTTTTTT	CSARKAQGPEKLFF
TRBV2	.	TRBJ2-5	.	TGTGCCAGCAGTGTCGTCGGTTACAATGAGCAGTACTTC	CASSVVGYNEQYF
TRBV6-5	few	TRBJ2-2	TRBD2	TGTGCCAGCAGTTACGACTCTAGCGGGGTGGTGGAGCTGTTTTTT	CASSYDSSGVVELFF
TRBV5-1	.	TRBJ1-2	TRBD1	TGCGCCAGCAGCCACACAGGGGGGAACTATGGCTACACCTTC	CASSHTGGNYGYTF
TRBV7-9	many	TRBJ2-1	TRBD1	TGTGCCAGCAGCTTCGACAGGGGAGTTAACAATGAGCAGTTCTTC	CASSFDRGVNNEQFF
TRBV6-2/TRBV6-3	few	TRBJ2-1	TRBD2	TGTGCCAGCACCCTAGGGACTACCGGCGATGAGCAGTTCTTC	CASTLGTTGDEQFF
TRBV5-1	many	TRBJ1-1	TRBD1	TGCGCCAGCAGCCTCGGGACAGTGAACACTGAAGCTTTCTTT	CASSLGTVNTEAFF
TRBV12-3/TRBV12-4	many	TRBJ2-3	.	TGTGCCAGCAGTCTAGCTCCAGATACGCAGTATTTT	CASSLAPDTQYF
TRBV4-1	.	TRBJ1-4	TRBD1	TGCGCCAGCAGCCAACTCCCTACAGGGGCAACTAATGAAAAACTGTTTTTT	CASSQLPTGATNEKLFF
TRBV5-1	many	TRBJ1-5	.	TGCGCCAGCAGCTTGGTAGGCGGCGTCAATCAGCCCCAGCATTTT	CASSLVGGVNQPQHF
TRBV7-2	.	TRBJ1-4	.	TGTGCCAGCAGCCCCGGCGGCGGGACAAAAAATGAAAAACTGTTTTTT	CASSPGGGTKNEKLFF
TRBV5-4	many	TRBJ2-5	.	TGTGCCAGCAGGCCGGGACTCCACCAAGAGACCCAGTACTTC	CASRPGLHQETQYF
TRBV3-1	.	TRBJ2-3	.	TGTGCCAGCAGCCAAGATCTAGTGGGGCCCGGGGATACACAGTATTTT	CASSQDLVGPGDTQYF